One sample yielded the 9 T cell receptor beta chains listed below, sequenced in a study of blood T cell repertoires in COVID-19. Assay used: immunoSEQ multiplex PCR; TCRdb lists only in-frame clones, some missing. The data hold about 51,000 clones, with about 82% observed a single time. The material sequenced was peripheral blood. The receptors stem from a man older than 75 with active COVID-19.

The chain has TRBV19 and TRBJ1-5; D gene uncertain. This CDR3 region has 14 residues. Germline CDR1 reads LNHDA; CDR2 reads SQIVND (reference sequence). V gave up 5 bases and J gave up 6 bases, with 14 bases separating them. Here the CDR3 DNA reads TGTGCCAGTAGTCCGCGTGGAGTAGGTCAGCCCCAGCATTTT. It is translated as CASSPRGVGQPQHF.

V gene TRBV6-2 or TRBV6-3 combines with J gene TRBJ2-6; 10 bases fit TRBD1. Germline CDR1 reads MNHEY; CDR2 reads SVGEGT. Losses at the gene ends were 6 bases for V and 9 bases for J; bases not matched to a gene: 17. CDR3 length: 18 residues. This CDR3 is CASSLGQGVVSGRNVLTF. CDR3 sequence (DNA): TGTGCCAGCAGCTTAGGACAGGGGGTAGTCTCTGGGCGCAACGTCCTGACTTTC.

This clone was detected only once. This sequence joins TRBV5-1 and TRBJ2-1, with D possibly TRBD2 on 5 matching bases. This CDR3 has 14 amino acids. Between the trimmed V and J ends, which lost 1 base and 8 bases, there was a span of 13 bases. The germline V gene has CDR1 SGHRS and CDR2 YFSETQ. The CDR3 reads CASSLKADEDEQFF. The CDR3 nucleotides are TGCGCCAGCAGCTTGAAAGCGGACGAGGATGAGCAGTTCTTC.

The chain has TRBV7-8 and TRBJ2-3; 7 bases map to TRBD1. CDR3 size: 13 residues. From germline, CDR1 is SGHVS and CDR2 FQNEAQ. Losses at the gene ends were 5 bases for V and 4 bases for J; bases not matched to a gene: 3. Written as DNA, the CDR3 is TGTGCCAGCAGCACAACAGGGGCAGATACGCAGTATTTT. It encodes CASSTTGADTQYF.

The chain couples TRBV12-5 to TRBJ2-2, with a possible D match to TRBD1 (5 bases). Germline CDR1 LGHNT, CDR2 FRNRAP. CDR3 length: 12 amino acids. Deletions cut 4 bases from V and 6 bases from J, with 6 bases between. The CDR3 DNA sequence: TGTGCTAGTGGTTGGGGCCCCGGGGAGCTGTTTTTT. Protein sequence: CASGWGPGELFF.

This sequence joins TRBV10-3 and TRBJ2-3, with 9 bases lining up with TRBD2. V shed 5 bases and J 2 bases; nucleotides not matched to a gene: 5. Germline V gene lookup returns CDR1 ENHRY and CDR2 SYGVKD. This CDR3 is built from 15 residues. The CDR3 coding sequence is TGTGCCATCAGTAAGGCGGGAGGGAACACAGATACGCAGTATTTT. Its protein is CAISKAGGNTDTQYF.

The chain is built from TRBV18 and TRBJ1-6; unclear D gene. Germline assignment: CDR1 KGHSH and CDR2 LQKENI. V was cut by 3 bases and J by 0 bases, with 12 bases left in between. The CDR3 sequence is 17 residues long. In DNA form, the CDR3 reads TGTGCCAGCTCACCCCAAGGAGTTAGCTCCTATAATTCACCCCTCCACTTT. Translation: CASSPQGVSSYNSPLHF. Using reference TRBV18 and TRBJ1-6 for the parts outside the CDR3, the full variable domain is NAGVMQNPRHLVRRRGQEARLRCSPMKGHSHVYWYRQLPEEGLKFMVYLQKENIIDESGMPKERFSAEFPKEGPSILRIQQVVRGDSAAYFCASSPQGVSSYNSPLHFGNGTRLTVT.

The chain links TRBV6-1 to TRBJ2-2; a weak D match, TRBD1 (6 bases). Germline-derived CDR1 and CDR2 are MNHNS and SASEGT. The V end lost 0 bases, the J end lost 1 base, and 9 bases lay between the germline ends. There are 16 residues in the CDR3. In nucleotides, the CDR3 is TGTGCCAGCAGTGAAGCCGAGACAGGGAACACCGGGGAGCTGTTTTTT. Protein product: CASSEAETGNTGELFF.

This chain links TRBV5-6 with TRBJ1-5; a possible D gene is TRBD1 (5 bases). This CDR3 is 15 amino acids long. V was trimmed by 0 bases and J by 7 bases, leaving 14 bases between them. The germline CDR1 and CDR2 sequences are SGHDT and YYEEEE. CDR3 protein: CASSLGAGFQQPQHF. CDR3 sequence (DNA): TGTGCCAGCAGCTTGGGGGCAGGGTTCCAGCAGCCCCAGCATTTT.